A selection of T cell receptor beta chains follows, all from one sample in a study of cytomegalovirus exposure and HLA in healthy donors. Sequenced by immunoSEQ multiplex PCR; TCRdb stores in-frame clones only, minus some. The sample consists of 90,000 to 120,000 clones, around three quarters of them appearing once. The sequenced sample was PBMCs. These receptors were obtained from a man younger than 40 in good health and CMV-seronegative. CDR3s include the opening cysteine and the closing phenylalanine or tryptophan. Each record gives: CDR3 length, V gene, CDR3 protein.

CDR3 length: 16
V gene: TRBV7-9
CDR3 protein: CASSGQGFDHWDEQFF

CDR3 length: 13
V gene: TRBV18
CDR3 protein: CASSRGGAEEQFF

CDR3 length: 14
V gene: TRBV29-1
CDR3 protein: CSVSPLSGTDTQYF

CDR3 length: 12
V gene: TRBV6-5
CDR3 protein: CASSSVVETQYF

CDR3 length: 14
V gene: TRBV9
CDR3 protein: CASSATGFEETQYF

CDR3 length: 13
V gene: TRBV28
CDR3 protein: CATAVEATGELFF

CDR3 length: 15
V gene: TRBV6-1
CDR3 protein: CASVRLTGDGQPQHF

CDR3 length: 17
V gene: TRBV30
CDR3 protein: CAWSGYLSGISTDTQYF

CDR3 length: 15
V gene: TRBV7-9
CDR3 protein: CSSSVRQDLNTEAFF

CDR3 length: 17
V gene: TRBV6-1
CDR3 protein: CASSARTGTTSNQPQHF

CDR3 length: 17
V gene: TRBV29-1
CDR3 protein: CSVVGASGVNAYNEQFF

CDR3 length: 11
V gene: TRBV29-1
CDR3 protein: CSATVNYGYTF

CDR3 length: 15
V gene: TRBV2
CDR3 protein: CASRRTSDFQETQYF

CDR3 length: 14
V gene: TRBV2
CDR3 protein: CASSSPGQGYGYTF

CDR3 length: 15
V gene: TRBV7-8
CDR3 protein: CASSNPGGVGQTQYF

CDR3 length: 13
V gene: TRBV30
CDR3 protein: CAWSSSSGTEAFF

CDR3 length: 11
V gene: TRBV20-1
CDR3 protein: CSASREEKLFF

CDR3 length: 15
V gene: TRBV7-9
CDR3 protein: CASSFSLDSGNTIYF

CDR3 length: 14
V gene: TRBV28
CDR3 protein: CASSWTGGGYGYTF

CDR3 length: 14
V gene: TRBV10-3
CDR3 protein: CAISESLGGQPQHF

CDR3 length: 19
V gene: TRBV29-1
CDR3 protein: CSVAGAEHGQGPWTMEQFF

CDR3 length: 14
V gene: TRBV6-1
CDR3 protein: CASRNTGGNQPQHF

CDR3 length: 14
V gene: TRBV10-3
CDR3 protein: CAIMAQGDTGELFF

CDR3 length: 14
V gene: TRBV2
CDR3 protein: CASLGTRSGNTIYF

CDR3 length: 11
V gene: TRBV20-1
CDR3 protein: CSAPLIRVTFF

CDR3 length: 13
V gene: TRBV9
CDR3 protein: CASSPHGVDEQYF

CDR3 length: 14
V gene: TRBV28
CDR3 protein: CASKATGGVEKLFF

CDR3 length: 14
V gene: TRBV5-6
CDR3 protein: CASSLVGSTYEQYF

CDR3 length: 11
V gene: TRBV30
CDR3 protein: CAWSRGYEQYF

CDR3 length: 13
V gene: TRBV7-9
CDR3 protein: CASSLGLSNEQFF

CDR3 length: 15
V gene: TRBV7-8
CDR3 protein: CASSPGQVRNQPQHF

CDR3 length: 15
V gene: TRBV7-2
CDR3 protein: CASSIQAGSYNEQFF

CDR3 length: 11
V gene: TRBV28
CDR3 protein: CASSPDRGAFF

CDR3 length: 15
V gene: TRBV9
CDR3 protein: CASSKGQNSNQPQHF

CDR3 length: 13
V gene: TRBV5-1
CDR3 protein: CASNRGYQETQYF

CDR3 length: 14
V gene: TRBV27
CDR3 protein: CASGIQGDNQPQHF

CDR3 length: 15
V gene: TRBV28
CDR3 protein: CASSLYGQGDTEAFF

CDR3 length: 15
V gene: TRBV7-3
CDR3 protein: CASSSSSGRADTQYF

CDR3 length: 16
V gene: TRBV4-1
CDR3 protein: CASSQAWGVGTGELFF

CDR3 length: 17
V gene: TRBV4-2
CDR3 protein: CASRSGLAGGAQETQYF

CDR3 length: 16
V gene: TRBV11-2
CDR3 protein: CASSAWGGSPYNEQFF

CDR3 length: 15
V gene: TRBV6-5
CDR3 protein: CASSRRQGARDEQFF

CDR3 length: 14
V gene: TRBV15
CDR3 protein: CATSRDRGPYEQYF

CDR3 length: 18
V gene: TRBV4-1
CDR3 protein: CASSQGPLAGQAKNIQYF

CDR3 length: 13
V gene: TRBV27
CDR3 protein: CASSSDRNQPQHF